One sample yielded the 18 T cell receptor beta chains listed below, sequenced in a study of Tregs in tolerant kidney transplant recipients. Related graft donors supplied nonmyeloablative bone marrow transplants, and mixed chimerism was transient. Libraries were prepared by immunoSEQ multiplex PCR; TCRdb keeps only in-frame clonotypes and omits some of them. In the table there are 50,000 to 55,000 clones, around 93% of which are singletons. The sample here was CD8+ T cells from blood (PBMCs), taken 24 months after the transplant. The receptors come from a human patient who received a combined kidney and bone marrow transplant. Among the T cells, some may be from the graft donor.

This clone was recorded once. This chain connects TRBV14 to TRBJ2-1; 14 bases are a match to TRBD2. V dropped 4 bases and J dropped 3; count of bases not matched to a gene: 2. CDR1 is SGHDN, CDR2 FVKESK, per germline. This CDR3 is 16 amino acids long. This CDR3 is CASSPGLAGDYNEQFF. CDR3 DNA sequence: TGTGCCAGCAGCCCGGGACTAGCGGGGGACTACAATGAGCAGTTCTTC.

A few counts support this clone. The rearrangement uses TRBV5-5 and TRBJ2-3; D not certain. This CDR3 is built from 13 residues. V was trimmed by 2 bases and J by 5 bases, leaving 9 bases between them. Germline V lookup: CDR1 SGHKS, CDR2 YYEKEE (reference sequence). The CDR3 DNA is TGTGCCAGCAGCTTAGCCCGAAGAGATACGCAGTATTTT. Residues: CASSLARRDTQYF. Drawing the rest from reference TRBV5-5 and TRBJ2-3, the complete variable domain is DAGVTQSPTHLIKTRGQQVTLRCSPISGHKSVSWYQQVLGQGPQFIFQYYEKEERGRGNFPDRFSARQFPNYSSELNVNALLLGDSALYLCASSLARRDTQYFGPGTRLTVL.

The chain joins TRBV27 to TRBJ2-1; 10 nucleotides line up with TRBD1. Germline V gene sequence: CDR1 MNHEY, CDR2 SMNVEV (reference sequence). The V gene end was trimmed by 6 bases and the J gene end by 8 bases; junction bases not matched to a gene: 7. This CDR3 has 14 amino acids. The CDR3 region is CASSTRQGADEQFF. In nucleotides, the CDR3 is TGTGCCAGCAGCACCCGACAGGGGGCAGATGAGCAGTTCTTC.

This chain's CDR3 is CASSVGSGGVQETQYF. The CDR3 nucleotides are TGTGCCAGCAGCGTAGGGAGCGGGGGGGTACAAGAGACCCAGTACTTC. The chain recombines TRBV9 with TRBJ2-5; 10 bases are shared with TRBD2. V lost 0 bases to trimming and J lost 2 bases; unmatched junction nucleotides: 4. Germline-derived CDR1 and CDR2 are SGDLS and YYNGEE. The CDR3 extends over 16 amino acids. The whole variable domain, remainder taken from reference TRBV9 and TRBJ2-5, is DSGVTQTPKHLITATGQRVTLRCSPRSGDLSVYWYQQSLDQGLQFLIQYYNGEERAKGNILERFSAQQFPDLHSELNLSSLELGDSALYFCASSVGSGGVQETQYFGPGTRLLVL.

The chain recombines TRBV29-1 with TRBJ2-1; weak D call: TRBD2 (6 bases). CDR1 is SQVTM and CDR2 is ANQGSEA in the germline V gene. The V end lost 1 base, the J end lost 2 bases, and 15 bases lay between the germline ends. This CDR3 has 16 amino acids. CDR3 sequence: CSVEGYERATYNEQFF. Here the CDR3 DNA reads TGCAGCGTTGAAGGTTATGAGCGGGCGACCTACAATGAGCAGTTCTTC.

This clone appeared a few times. In DNA, the CDR3 is TGTGCCAGCAGCCAAGATTACGCGGAAGCGGTCTATGGCTACACCTTC. Translated, it gives CASSQDYAEAVYGYTF. The gene calls are TRBV4-2 and TRBJ1-2; D uncertain. Germline values: CDR1 LGHNA, CDR2 YNFKEQ. The ends were cut back, 0 bases at V and 4 bases at J, with 15 bases in the middle. This CDR3 is built from 16 residues.

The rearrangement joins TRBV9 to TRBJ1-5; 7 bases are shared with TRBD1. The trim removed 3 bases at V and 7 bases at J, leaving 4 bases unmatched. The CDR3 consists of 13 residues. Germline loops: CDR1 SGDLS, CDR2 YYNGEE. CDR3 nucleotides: TGTGCCAGCAGCGCAGGGGGGTACCAGCCCCAGCATTTT. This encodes CASSAGGYQPQHF.

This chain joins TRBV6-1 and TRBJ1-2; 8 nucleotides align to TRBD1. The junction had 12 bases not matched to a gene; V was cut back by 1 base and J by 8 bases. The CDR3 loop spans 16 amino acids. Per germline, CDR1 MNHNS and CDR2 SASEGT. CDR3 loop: CASSEEERTGYDGYTF. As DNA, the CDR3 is TGTGCCAGCAGTGAAGAAGAGAGGACAGGGTACGACGGCTACACCTTC.

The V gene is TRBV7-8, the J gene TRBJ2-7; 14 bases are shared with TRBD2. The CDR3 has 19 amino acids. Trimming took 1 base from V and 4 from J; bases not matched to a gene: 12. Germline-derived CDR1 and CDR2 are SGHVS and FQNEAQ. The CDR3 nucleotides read TGTGCCAGCAGCTTAGAAGTGGTGGGACTAGCGGGAGAGAGGTACGAGCAGTACTTC. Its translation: CASSLEVVGLAGERYEQYF.

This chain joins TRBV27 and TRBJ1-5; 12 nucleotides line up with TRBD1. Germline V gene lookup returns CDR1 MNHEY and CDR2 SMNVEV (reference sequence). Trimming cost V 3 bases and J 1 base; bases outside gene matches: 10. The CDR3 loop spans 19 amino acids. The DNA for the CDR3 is TGTGCCAGCAGTTTTTTCCGGGACAGGGGGCAGAGGAGCAATCAGCCCCAGCATTTT. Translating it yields CASSFFRDRGQRSNQPQHF.

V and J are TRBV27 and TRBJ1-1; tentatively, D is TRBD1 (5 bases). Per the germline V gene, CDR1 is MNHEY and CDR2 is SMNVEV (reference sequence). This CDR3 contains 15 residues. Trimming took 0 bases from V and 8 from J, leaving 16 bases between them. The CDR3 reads CASSLSAGPLREAFF. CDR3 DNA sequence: TGTGCCAGCAGTTTATCCGCAGGGCCCCTCAGGGAAGCTTTCTTT.

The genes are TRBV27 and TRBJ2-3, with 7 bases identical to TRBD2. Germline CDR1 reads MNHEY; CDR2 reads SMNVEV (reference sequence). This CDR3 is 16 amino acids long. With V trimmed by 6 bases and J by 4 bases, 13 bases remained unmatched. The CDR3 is CASSPIAGLGADTQYF. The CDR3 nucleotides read TGTGCCAGCAGCCCCATAGCGGGCTTAGGAGCAGATACGCAGTATTTT.

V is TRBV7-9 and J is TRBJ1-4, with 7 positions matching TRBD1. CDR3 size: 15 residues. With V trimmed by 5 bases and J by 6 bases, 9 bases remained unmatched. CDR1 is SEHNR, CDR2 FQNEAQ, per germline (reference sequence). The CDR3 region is CASSDPNRGDEKLFF. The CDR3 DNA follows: TGTGCCAGCAGCGACCCCAACAGGGGAGATGAAAAACTGTTTTTT. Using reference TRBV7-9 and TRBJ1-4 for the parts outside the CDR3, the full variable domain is DTGVSQNPRHKITKRGQNVTFRCDPISEHNRLYWYRQTLGQGPEFLTYFQNEAQLEKSRLLSDRFSAERPKGSFSTLEIQRTEQGDSAMYLCASSDPNRGDEKLFFGSGTQLSVL.

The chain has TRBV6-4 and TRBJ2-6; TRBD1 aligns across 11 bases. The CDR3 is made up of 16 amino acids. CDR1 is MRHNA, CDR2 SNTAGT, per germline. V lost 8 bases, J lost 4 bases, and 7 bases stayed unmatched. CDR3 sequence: CASSDRGPGGANVLTF. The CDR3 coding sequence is TGTGCCAGCTCGGACAGGGGGCCGGGCGGGGCCAACGTCCTGACTTTC.

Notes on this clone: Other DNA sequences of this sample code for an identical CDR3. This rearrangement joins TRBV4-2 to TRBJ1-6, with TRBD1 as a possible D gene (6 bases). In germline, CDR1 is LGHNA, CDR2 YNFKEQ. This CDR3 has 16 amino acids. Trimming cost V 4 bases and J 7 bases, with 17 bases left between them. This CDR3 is CASSPDLGRGNSPLHF. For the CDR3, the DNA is TGTGCCAGCAGCCCTGATTTAGGCAGGGGAAATTCACCCCTCCACTTT.

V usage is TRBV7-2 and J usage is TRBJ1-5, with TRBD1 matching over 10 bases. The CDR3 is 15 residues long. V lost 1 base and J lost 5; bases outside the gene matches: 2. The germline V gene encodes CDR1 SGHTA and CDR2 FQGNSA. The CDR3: CASSLGTGGYQPQHF. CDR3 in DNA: TGTGCCAGCAGCTTAGGGACAGGGGGTTATCAGCCCCAGCATTTT.

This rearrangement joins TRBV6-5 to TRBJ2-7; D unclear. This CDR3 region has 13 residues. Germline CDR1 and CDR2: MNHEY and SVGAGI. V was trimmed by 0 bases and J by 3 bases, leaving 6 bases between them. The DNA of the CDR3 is TGTGCCAGCAGTTACTCGATGAGCTACGAGCAGTACTTC. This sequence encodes CASSYSMSYEQYF.

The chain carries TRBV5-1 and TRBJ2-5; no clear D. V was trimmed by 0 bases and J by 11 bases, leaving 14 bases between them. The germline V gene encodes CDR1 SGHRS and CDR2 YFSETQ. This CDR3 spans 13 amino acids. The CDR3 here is CASSLAGGKEQYF. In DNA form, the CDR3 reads TGCGCCAGCAGCTTGGCCGGCGGTAAAGAGCAGTACTTC.